These T cell receptor beta chains were read from a single sample in a study of tumor-infiltrating lymphocytes in localized non-small cell lung cancer. Repertoires were generated with immunoSEQ multiplex PCR, while TCRdb's copy carries only in-frame clones and drops some. The sample includes about 23,000 clones, around 70% of them seen just once. Specimen: lung tumor tissue. The receptors shown here come from a human donor with non-small cell lung cancer. The CDR3 runs from the conserved cysteine through the conserved F or W. D genes are given only for firm matches. A clone size is listed for some rows: how often the clone was seen (once, few, many), or a class if it is expanded.

D gene	J gene	V gene	clone size	CDR3 protein	CDR3 DNA
TRBD1	TRBJ1-2	TRBV28	NA	CASSSTGGGYGYTF	TGTGCCAGCAGTTCAACAGGGGGCGGGTATGGCTACACCTTC
NA	TRBJ1-5	TRBV10-3	NA	CAISRTDNQPQHF	TGTGCCATCAGTAGGACGGACAATCAGCCCCAGCATTTT
TRBD1	TRBJ2-5	TRBV29-1	NA	CSGRTGRETQYF	TGCAGCGGTCGGACAGGGCGGGAGACCCAGTACTTC
NA	TRBJ2-1	TRBV10-2	NA	CASSEVGEQFF	TGCGCCAGCAGTGAAGTTGGTGAGCAGTTCTTC
NA	TRBJ2-7	TRBV27	NA	CASSLPQGFQYF	TGTGCCAGCAGTTTACCCCAGGGTTTTCAGTACTTC
NA	TRBJ1-1	TRBV9	NA	CASSVGTGSRGTEAFF	TGTGCCAGCAGCGTAGGGACTGGGTCACGAGGGACTGAAGCTTTCTTT
TRBD2	TRBJ2-1	TRBV4-2	NA	CASSLTSGSSYNEQFF	TGTGCCAGCAGCCTGACTAGCGGGAGCTCCTACAATGAGCAGTTCTTC
NA	TRBJ2-1	TRBV2	NA	CASILEWSRISEQFF	TGTGCCAGCATCCTCGAATGGAGTAGGATCAGTGAGCAGTTCTTC
NA	TRBJ2-7	TRBV11-2	NA	CASSLDVEQYF	TGTGCCAGCAGCTTAGACGTCGAGCAGTACTTC
NA	TRBJ1-2	TRBV4-1	NA	CASSQKDTGIYGYTF	TGCGCCAGCAGCCAAAAGGATACAGGGATCTATGGCTACACCTTC
NA	TRBJ2-3	TRBV7-2	once	CASSFEGGLGTDTQYF	TGTGCCAGCAGCTTTGAGGGAGGCCTCGGCACAGATACGCAGTATTTT
NA	TRBJ1-1	TRBV20-1	once	CSVRSTEAFF	TGCAGTGTAAGAAGCACTGAAGCTTTCTTT
TRBD1	TRBJ2-2	TRBV5-1	NA	CASRGQGASKNTGELFF	TGCGCCAGCAGAGGACAGGGGGCGAGCAAGAACACCGGGGAGCTGTTTTTT
NA	TRBJ2-7	TRBV28	NA	CASGGMDRYEQYF	TGTGCCAGCGGAGGAATGGACCGCTACGAGCAGTACTTC
NA	TRBJ2-7	TRBV9	NA	CASSVDSRASSYEQYF	TGTGCCAGCAGCGTAGATAGCAGGGCGTCCTCCTACGAGCAGTACTTC
NA	TRBJ2-7	TRBV29-1	few	CSVGDYEQYF	TGCAGCGTTGGGGATTACGAGCAGTACTTC
TRBD1	TRBJ2-3	TRBV28	few	CASRRGPRASDTQYF	TGTGCCAGCAGAAGGGGGCCCCGTGCATCAGATACGCAGTATTTT
TRBD2	TRBJ2-2	TRBV19	few	CASTRGDYTGELFF	TGTGCCAGTACCCGGGGGGACTACACCGGGGAGCTGTTTTTT